This TCR beta chain appears in the sequencing data of a study of blood T cell repertoires in COVID-19. Profiling relied on immunoSEQ multiplex PCR, and the TCRdb table lists in-frame clones only, not all of them. The sample consists of 100,000 to 150,000 clones, roughly 80% of them appearing once. With 0 bases removed from V and 9 bases from J, the gap between germline ends came to 14 bases. The CDR3 is made up of 15 amino acids. The germline V gene encodes CDR1 PRHDT and CDR2 FYEKMQ (reference sequence). The gene calls are TRBV13 and TRBJ1-4; D possibly corresponds to TRBD1 (5 bases). The specimen was peripheral blood. The receptor's source is a man aged 50-60 years with acute or convalescent COVID-19. In nucleotides, the CDR3 is TGTGCCAGCAGCTTAGGGGGGACTGGAGATAAAAAACTGTTTTTT. Protein: CASSLGGTGDKKLFF.